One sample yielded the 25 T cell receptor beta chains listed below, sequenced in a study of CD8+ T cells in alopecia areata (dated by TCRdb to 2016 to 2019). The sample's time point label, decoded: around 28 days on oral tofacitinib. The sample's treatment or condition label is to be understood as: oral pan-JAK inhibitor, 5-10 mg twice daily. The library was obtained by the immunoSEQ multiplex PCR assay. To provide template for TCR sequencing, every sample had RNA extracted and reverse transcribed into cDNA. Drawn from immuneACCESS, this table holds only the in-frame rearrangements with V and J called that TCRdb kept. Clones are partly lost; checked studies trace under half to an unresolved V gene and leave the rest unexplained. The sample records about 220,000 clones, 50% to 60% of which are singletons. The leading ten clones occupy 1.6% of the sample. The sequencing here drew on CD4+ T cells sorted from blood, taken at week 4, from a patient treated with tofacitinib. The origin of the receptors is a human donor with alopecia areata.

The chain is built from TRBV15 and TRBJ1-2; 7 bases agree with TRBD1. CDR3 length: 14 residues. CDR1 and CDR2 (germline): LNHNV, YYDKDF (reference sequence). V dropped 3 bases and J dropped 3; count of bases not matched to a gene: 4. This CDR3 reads CATSSRDRYYGYTF. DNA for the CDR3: TGTGCCACCAGCAGCCGGGACAGATACTATGGCTACACCTTC. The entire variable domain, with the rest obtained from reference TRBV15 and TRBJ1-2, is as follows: DAMVIQNPRYQVTQFGKPVTLSCSQTLNHNVMYWYQQKSSQAPKLLFHYYDKDFNNEADTPDNFQSRRPNTSFCFLDIRSPGLGDTAMYLCATSSRDRYYGYTFGSGTRLTVV.

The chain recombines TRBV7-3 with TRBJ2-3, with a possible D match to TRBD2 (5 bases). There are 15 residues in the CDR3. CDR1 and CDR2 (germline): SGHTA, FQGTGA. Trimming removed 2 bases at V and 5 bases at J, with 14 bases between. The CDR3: CASSLVSGNGDTQYF. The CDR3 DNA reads TGTGCCAGCAGCTTAGTTTCGGGGAATGGAGATACGCAGTATTTT.

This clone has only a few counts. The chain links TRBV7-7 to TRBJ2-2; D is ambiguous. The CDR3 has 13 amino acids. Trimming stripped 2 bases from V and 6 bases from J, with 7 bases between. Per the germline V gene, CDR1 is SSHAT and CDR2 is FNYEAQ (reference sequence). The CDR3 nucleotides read TGTGCCAGCAGCTTATCCCTGGCCGGGGAGCTGTTTTTT. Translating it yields CASSLSLAGELFF.

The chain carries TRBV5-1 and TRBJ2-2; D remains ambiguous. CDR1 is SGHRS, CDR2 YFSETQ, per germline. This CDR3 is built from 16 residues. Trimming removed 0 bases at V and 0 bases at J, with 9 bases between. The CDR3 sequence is CASSLGLLANTGELFF. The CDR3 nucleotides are TGCGCCAGCAGCTTGGGCCTACTCGCGAACACCGGGGAGCTGTTTTTT.

The CDR3 reads CASSESYVEGYTF. The CDR3 DNA sequence: TGTGCCAGCAGTGAATCATACGTGGAGGGCTACACCTTC. V usage is TRBV25-1 and J usage is TRBJ1-2; D ambiguous. There are 13 residues in the CDR3. The V and J ends lost 1 base and 8 bases respectively, with 11 bases between them. Germline CDR1 MGHDK, CDR2 SYGVNS.

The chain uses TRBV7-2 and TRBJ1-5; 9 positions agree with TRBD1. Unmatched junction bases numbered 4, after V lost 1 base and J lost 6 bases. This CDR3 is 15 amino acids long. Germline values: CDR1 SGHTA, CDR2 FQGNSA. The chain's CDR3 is CASSLGDRALQPQHF. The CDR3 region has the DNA TGTGCCAGCAGCTTAGGGGACAGGGCTCTTCAGCCCCAGCATTTT.

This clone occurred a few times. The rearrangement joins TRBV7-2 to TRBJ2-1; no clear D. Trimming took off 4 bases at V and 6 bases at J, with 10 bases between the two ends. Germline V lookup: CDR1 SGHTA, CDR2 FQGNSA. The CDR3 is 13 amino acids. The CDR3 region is CASSSPVSNEQFF. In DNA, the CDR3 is TGTGCCAGCAGCTCCCCGGTTAGCAATGAGCAGTTCTTC. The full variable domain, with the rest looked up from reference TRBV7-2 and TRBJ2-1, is GAGVSQSPSNKVTEKGKDVELRCDPISGHTALYWYRQSLGQGLEFLIYFQGNSAPDKSGLPSDRFSAERTGGSVSTLTIQRTQQEDSAVYLCASSSPVSNEQFFGPGTRLTVL.

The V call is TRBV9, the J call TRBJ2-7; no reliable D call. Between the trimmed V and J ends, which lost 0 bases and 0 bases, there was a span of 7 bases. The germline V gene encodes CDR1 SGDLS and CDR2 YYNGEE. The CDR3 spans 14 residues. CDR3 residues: CASSVDWNSYEQYF. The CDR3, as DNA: TGTGCCAGCAGCGTAGATTGGAACTCCTACGAGCAGTACTTC. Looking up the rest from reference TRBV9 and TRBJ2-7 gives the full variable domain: DSGVTQTPKHLITATGQRVTLRCSPRSGDLSVYWYQQSLDQGLQFLIQYYNGEERAKGNILERFSAQQFPDLHSELNLSSLELGDSALYFCASSVDWNSYEQYFGPGTRLTVT.

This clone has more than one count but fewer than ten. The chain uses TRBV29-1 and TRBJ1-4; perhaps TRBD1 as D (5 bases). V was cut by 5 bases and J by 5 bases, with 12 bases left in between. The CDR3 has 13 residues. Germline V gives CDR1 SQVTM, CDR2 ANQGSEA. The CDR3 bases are TGCAGCGTTAGAGGGGAGAGGAATGAAAAACTGTTTTTT. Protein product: CSVRGERNEKLFF.

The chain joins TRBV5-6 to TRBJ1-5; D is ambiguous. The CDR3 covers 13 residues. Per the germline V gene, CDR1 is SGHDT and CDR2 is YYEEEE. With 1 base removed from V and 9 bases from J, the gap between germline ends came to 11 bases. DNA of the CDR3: TGTGCCAGCAGCTTGTCCGGCGGTCGGCCCCAGCATTTT. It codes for CASSLSGGRPQHF.

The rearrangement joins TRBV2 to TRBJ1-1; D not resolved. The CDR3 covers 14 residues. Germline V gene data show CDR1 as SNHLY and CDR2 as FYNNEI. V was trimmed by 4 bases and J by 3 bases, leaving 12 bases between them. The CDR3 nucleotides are TGTGCCAGCAGTGTTCTACCGGAGGACACTGAAGCTTTCTTT. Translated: CASSVLPEDTEAFF.

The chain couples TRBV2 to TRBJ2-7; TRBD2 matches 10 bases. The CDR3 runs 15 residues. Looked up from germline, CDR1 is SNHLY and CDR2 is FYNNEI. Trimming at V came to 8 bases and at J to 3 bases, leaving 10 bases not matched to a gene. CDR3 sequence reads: CASGEGLATHYEQYF. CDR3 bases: TGTGCCAGCGGAGAGGGACTAGCGACACACTACGAGCAGTACTTC. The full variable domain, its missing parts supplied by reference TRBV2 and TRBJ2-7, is EPEVTQTPSHQVTQMGQEVILRCVPISNHLYFYWYRQILGQKVEFLVSFYNNEISEKSEIFDDQFSVERPDGSNFTLKIRSTKLEDSAMYFCASGEGLATHYEQYFGPGTRLTVT.

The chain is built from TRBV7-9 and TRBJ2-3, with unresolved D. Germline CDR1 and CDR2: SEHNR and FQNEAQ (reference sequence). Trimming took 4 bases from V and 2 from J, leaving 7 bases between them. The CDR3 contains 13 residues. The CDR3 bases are TGTGCCAGCAGCTCTGGTGACACAGATACGCAGTATTTT. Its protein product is CASSSGDTDTQYF.

DNA of the CDR3: TGCGCCAGCAGCCAAGAAGGGACTAGCGGCTACGAGCAGTACTTC. Translation: CASSQEGTSGYEQYF. This chain joins TRBV4-3 and TRBJ2-7; 11 nucleotides agree with TRBD2. The length of the CDR3 is 15 residues. Per germline, CDR1 LGHNA and CDR2 YSLEER. V trimming: 0 bases; J trimming: 3 bases; junction bases outside the gene matches: 1.

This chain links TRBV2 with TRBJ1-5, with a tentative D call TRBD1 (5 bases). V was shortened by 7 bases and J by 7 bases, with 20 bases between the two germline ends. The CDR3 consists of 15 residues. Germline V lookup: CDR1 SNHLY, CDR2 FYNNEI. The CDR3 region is CASTQGGQGIQPQHF. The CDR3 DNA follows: TGTGCCAGCACCCAGGGCGGGCAGGGAATACAGCCCCAGCATTTT.

The CDR3 bases are TGTGCCAGCAGCGTCGGTGCATCGGGGTACGAGCAGTACTTC. Protein: CASSVGASGYEQYF. V and J are TRBV9 and TRBJ2-7; D may be TRBD2 (5 bases). The CDR3 consists of 14 residues. V dropped 2 bases and J dropped 4 bases, with 13 bases sitting between them. Looked up from germline, CDR1 is SGDLS and CDR2 is YYNGEE.

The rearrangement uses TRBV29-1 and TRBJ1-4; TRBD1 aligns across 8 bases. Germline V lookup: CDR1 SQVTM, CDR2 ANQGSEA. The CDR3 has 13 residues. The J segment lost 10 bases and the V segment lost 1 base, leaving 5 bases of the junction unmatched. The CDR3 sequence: CSVEGTGTRKLFF. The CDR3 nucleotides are TGCAGCGTTGAAGGGACAGGGACACGAAAACTGTTTTTT.

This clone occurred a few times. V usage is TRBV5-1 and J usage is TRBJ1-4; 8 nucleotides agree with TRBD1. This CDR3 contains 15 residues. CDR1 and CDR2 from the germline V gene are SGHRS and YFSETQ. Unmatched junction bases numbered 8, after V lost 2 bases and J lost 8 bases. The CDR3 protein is CASSFRQGLNEKLFF. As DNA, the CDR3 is TGCGCCAGCAGCTTCCGACAGGGGCTGAACGAAAAACTGTTTTTT.

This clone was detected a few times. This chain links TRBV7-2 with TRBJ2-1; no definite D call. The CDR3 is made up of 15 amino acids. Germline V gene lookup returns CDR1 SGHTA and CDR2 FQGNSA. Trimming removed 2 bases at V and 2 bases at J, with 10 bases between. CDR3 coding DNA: TGTGCCAGCAGCTTATCCGGGTCCACCTACAATGAGCAGTTCTTC. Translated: CASSLSGSTYNEQFF.

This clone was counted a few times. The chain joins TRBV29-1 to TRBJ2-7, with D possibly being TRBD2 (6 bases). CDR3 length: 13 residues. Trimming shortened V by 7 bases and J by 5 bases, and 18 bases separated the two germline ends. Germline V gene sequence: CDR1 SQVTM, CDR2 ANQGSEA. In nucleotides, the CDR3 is TGCAGCGGTAGACTAGAGGTGGATGACGAGCAGTACTTC. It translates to CSGRLEVDDEQYF.

The CDR3 region is CASSAQTAEMNSPLHF. DNA of the CDR3: TGCGCCAGCAGCGCCCAGACAGCTGAAATGAATTCACCCCTCCACTTT. The V gene is TRBV5-1, the J gene TRBJ1-6; tentatively, D is TRBD1 (5 bases). CDR1 and CDR2 (germline): SGHRS, YFSETQ. Trimming cost V 4 bases and J 7 bases, with 18 bases left between them. The length of the CDR3 is 16 residues.

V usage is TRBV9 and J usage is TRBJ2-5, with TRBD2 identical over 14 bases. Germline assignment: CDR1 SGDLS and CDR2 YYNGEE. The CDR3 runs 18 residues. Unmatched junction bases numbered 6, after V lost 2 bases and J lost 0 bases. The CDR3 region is CASSVGTSGGPYQETQYF. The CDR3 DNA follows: TGTGCCAGCAGCGTCGGGACTAGCGGGGGCCCGTACCAAGAGACCCAGTACTTC. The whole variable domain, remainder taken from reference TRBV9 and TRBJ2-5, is DSGVTQTPKHLITATGQRVTLRCSPRSGDLSVYWYQQSLDQGLQFLIQYYNGEERAKGNILERFSAQQFPDLHSELNLSSLELGDSALYFCASSVGTSGGPYQETQYFGPGTRLLVL.

CDR3 in DNA: TGTGCCAGCAGCTACGTTGGGACAGGGGGCTATGGCTACACCTTC. Translated, it gives CASSYVGTGGYGYTF. This chain uses TRBV7-9 with TRBJ1-2; 11 nucleotides match TRBD1. Trimming cost V 4 bases and J 4 bases; bases outside gene matches: 5. The CDR3 has 15 residues. Per the germline V gene, CDR1 is SEHNR and CDR2 is FQNEAQ (reference sequence).

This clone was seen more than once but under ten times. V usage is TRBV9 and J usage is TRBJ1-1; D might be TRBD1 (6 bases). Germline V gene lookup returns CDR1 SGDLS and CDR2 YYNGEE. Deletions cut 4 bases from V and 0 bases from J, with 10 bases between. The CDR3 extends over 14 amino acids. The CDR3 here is CASSSGAVNTEAFF. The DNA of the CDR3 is TGTGCCAGCAGCTCGGGGGCGGTGAACACTGAAGCTTTCTTT.

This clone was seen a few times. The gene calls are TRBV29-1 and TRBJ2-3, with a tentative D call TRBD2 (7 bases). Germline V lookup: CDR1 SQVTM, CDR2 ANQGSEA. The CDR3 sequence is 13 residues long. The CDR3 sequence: CITTGGGTDTQYF. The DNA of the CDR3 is TGCATCACGACGGGGGGCGGCACAGATACGCAGTATTTT.